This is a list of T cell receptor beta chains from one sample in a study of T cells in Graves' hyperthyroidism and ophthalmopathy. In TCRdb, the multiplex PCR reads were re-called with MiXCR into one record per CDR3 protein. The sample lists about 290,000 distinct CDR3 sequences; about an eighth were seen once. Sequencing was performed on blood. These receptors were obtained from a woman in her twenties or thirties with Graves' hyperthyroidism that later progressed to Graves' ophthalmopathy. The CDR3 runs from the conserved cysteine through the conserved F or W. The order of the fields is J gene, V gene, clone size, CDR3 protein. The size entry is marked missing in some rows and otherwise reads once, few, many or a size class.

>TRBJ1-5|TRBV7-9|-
CASSIGQGQSGRQPQQF
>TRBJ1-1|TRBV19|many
CASNSFMNTEAFF
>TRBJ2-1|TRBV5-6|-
CASSLGSADNEQFF
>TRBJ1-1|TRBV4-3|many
CASSRDGGEDTEAFF
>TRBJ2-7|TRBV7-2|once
CASSLGLAGSGEQYF
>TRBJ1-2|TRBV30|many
CAWRLTSSNYGYTF
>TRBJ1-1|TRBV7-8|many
CASSLARRDRGNTEAFF
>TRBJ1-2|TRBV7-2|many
CASSLGYRAEYGYTF
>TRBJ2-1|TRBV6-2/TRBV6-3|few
CASFLSERNEQFF
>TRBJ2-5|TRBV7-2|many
CASSLRRFQETQYF
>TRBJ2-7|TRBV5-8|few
CASRSGTALGQYF
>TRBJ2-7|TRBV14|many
CASSQDLVREQYF
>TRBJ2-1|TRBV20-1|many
CSAREGTLDEQFF
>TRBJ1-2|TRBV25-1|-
CASSGVVGRTHYGYTF
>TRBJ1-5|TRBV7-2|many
CASSLDSVRGQPQHF
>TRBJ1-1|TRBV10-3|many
CAIRGPSDTEAFF
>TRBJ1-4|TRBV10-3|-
CAISRGRGNEKLFF
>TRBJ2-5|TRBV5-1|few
CASSLITSKETQYF
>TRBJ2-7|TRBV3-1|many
CASSQGTSGNPYEQYF
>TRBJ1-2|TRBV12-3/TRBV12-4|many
CASSSSARGYTF
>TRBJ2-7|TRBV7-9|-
CASSSIMVSYEQYF
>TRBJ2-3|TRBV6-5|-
CASSYSRAPASTDTQYF
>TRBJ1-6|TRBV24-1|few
CATSDPARTGAVYSPLHF
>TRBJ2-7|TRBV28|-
CASSPLAGPSCEQYF
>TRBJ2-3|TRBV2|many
CASKRSGTGVGDTQYF
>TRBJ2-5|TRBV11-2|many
CASSLGDGGEETQYF
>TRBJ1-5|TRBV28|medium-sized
CASSFEAGALDQPQHF
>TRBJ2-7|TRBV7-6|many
CASSPQVGDYEQYF
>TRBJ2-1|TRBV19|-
CATQRRDRISNEQFF
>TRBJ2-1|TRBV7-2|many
CASTSNLNEQFF
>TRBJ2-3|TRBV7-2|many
CASSLARPVTSTDTQYF
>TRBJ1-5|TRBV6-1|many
CASSDRVWGQPQHF
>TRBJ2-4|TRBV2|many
CASSEDSGPKNIQYF
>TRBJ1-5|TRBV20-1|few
CSARPTGNQPQHF
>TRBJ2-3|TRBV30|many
CAWSARLMGTDTQYF
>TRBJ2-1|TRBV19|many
CASSLLSEQFF
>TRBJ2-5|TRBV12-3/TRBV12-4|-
CASSLSGGPETQYF
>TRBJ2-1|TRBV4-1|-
CASSNRLAGGPNEQFF
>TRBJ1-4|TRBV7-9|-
CASSLWDSEKLFF
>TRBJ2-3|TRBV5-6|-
CASSSRAVFTDTQYF
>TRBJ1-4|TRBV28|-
CASSTRTSTNEKLFF
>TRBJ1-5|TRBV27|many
CASSLQGRDQPQHF
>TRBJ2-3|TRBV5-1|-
CASSLDPSGRGDTQYF
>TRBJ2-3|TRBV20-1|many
CSPTGTRTSDTQYF